This TCR beta chain is drawn from a study of T-cell reconstitution after alpha-beta-depleted transplantation in children. Study conclusions and caveats: Two months or so post-transplant, alpha-beta T cells reportedly derived from several hundred expanded graft clones. The origin of high day-60 TCRbeta diversity in some patients lay in surviving recipient T cells and thymic progenitors.

This CDR3 has 17 amino acids. Germline CDR1 reads LGHDT; CDR2 reads YNNKEL (reference sequence). V gave up 0 bases and J gave up 0 bases, with 13 bases separating them. Note on this clonotype: As yet, its antigen is unknown.

TCRbeta library construction was performed incorporating unique molecular identifiers. TCRdb ran MiXCR on the PCR reads and lists one entry per CDR3 protein. The data contain about 980,000 distinct CDR3 sequences, about 29% of them singletons. The specimen comprised PBMCs, mostly from graft donor cells, sampled 360 days after TCRalphabeta/CD19-depleted stem cell transplant. The TCR originated in a boy under three years old who had a stem cell transplant for SCID, so the T cells may come from the graft donor. The rearrangement uses TRBV3-1 and TRBJ2-3; perhaps TRBD1 as D (6 bases). The CDR3 DNA sequence: TGTGCCAGCAGCCAAGATCGGGACACTTCTAGCACAGATACGCAGTATTTT. This gives the protein CASSQDRDTSSTDTQYF.